This T cell receptor beta chain was sequenced in a study of vaccination and CD4 T cells after COVID-19 (dated by TCRdb to between 2021 and 2024). About the study as a whole: Convalescent patients had a positive SARS-CoV-2 result on nasal swab PCR, and of these patients, under ten had mild disease and one had severe disease. Control cultures used a CEFX viral epitope pool as positive control, an HIV-1 Nef peptide pool as negative control, or no peptide. Participants received two doses of either the Pfizer-BioNTech BNT162b2 vaccine (n=8) or the Moderna mRNA-1273 vaccine (n=2). Post-vaccine blood samples were taken a median of about 72 days after the second vaccine dose, with a range of roughly 13 to 250 days. In under twelve COVID-19 convalescent patients and a few infection-naive healthy vaccine recipients, researchers compared the spike-specific CD4+ TCR repertoire from before mRNA vaccination with the repertoire from after. For stimulating the cultures, overlapping spike peptide pools were used, derived from SARS-CoV-2 as well as from the common cold coronaviruses HCoV-NL63, HCoV-OC43 and HCoV-229E. Post-COVID blood samples from convalescent patients were collected a median of roughly 100 days after diagnosis, with a range of 35 to 161 days. Six males and four females were included in the convalescent cohort, with two Hispanic individuals, seven Caucasians, two Asians and one multiracial person represented.

CDR1 is given as SQVTM and CDR2 as ANQGSEA, both from the germline V gene. Trimming removed 3 bases from V and 3 bases from J, leaving 15 bases between the germline ends. The CDR3 measures 15 amino acids from cysteine to phenylalanine. Only the CDR3 DNA stays, 45 bases, in frame from base 1. Turning to this clonotype: Its antigen has not been determined. No base quality information exists; no much larger clone differs at one position.

Overall results and qualifications from the work: An increase in the median number of SARS-CoV-2-reactive clonotypes from 21 after infection to 38 after vaccination was observed, but the change was not found to be significant. Among convalescent patients, a median about 86% of the SARS-CoV-2-reactive clones seen after vaccination appeared only after vaccination, which suggests priming specific to the vaccine. The number of convalescent patients in the study was relatively small, and the study did not examine early timepoints following natural infection. Of the vaccine-specific clones found in convalescent patients, nearly all (304 of 307) were mono-reactive for SARS-CoV-2 spike instead of being cross-reactive with common cold coronaviruses.

Library preparation used PCR. DNA from cultured CD4+ T cells was subjected to TCR sequencing with the Oncomine TCR Beta short-read assay at the Johns Hopkins FTIC core. Genomic DNA was extracted from the cultured CD4+ T cells with the QIAamp micro DNA kit. Oncomine TCR Beta libraries from cultured CD4+ T cells were pooled with unique dual indexes and sequenced on an Illumina iSeq 100. As for how the authors treated the data: Non-productive sequences were removed, and CDR3s that did not start with C, did not end with F or W, or were shorter than 7 amino acids were discarded. Antigen-specific clonotypes were identified using the MANAFEST web application through comparison of peptide-stimulated wells with reference and other culture wells. An FDR below 0.05, an odds ratio above 5, and a productive frequency above 0.1% in at least two of three replicate wells were required for clones to be considered positive. Cross-reactive clonotypes were defined as significantly expanded in both SARS-CoV-2 spike wells and at least one common cold coronavirus spike condition. Similarity between CDR3 sequences was evaluated in R version 3.6.1 using Levenshtein distances (stringdist) and unrooted phylogenetic trees (ape). TCRdb reran the public reads through fastp at Q25 and MiXCR, keeping productive beta chains. Rows merge per CDR3 protein into single entries with the most common DNA and genes. Clone size and V and J calls follow TCRdb, not the original study. The sample table holds about 20,000 distinct CDR3 sequences, of which approximately 50% were seen once. The ten top clones hold about 15% of the sample.

The label giving this sample's treatment or condition can be read as: approximately 9-day PBMC culture with coronavirus spike peptide pools or control peptides (ViraFEST assay). The ViraFEST assay was used in the study, in which antigen-specific T cells were expanded with peptide pools and expanded clonotypes were subsequently identified by TCR sequencing. The convalescent patients' positive SARS-CoV-2 PCR tests were from March to December 2020, which was before the Alpha, Beta and Delta variants emerged in the United States. About 2 million PBMCs per well were cultured in IMDM with roughly 5.5% human AB serum and about 9.2 IU/ml IL-2, plus 10 ug/ml peptide pools. Half of the culture medium was replaced with fresh IL-2-containing medium on days 3 and 7. After approximately eleven days of culture, CD4+ T cells were isolated by negative selection with the EasySep CD4+ T cell isolation kit. Ficoll-Paque Plus gradient centrifugation was used to isolate PBMCs from whole blood, and the isolated PBMCs were then either used fresh or cryopreserved at -140C. Triplicate wells were generally used for each culture condition.

The specimen was CD4+ T cells from blood, cultured in vitro. The V gene is TRBV29-1 and the J gene is TRBJ2-1; the D gene is possibly TRBD2, with 6 bases matching. The sequence was obtained from a human donor who had recovered from COVID-19. This receptor has the CDR3 CSVDGGGSVYNEQFF. The DNA sequence is as follows: TGCAGCGTTGACGGTGGGGGGTCCGTCTACAATGAGCAGTTCTTC.